These T cell receptor beta chains were read from a single sample in a study of T cell responses to AZD1222 COVID-19 vaccine. The assay was immunoSEQ multiplex PCR, and TCRdb's table has in-frame clones only and misses some. This sample has around 120,000 clones; 90% occur once, and the top ten carry around 7.8%. The sample here was peripheral blood, taken on day 0 of AZD1222 vaccination. These TCRs come from an adult in good health. The CDR3 runs from the conserved cysteine through the conserved F or W. The order of the fields is J gene, V gene, D gene, clone size, CDR3 DNA, CDR3 protein. D genes are given only for firm matches. Part of the rows lack a size; the others show once, few, many or a class for expanded clones.

>TRBJ1-6|TRBV12-3/TRBV12-4|.|.
TGTGCCAGCAGCCTCGTTGGTTCACCCCTCCACTTT
CASSLVGSPLHF
>TRBJ1-5|TRBV2|TRBD1|.
TGTGCCAGCAGCGGTACAGGGGGACAGCCCCAGCATTTT
CASSGTGGQPQHF
>TRBJ1-4|TRBV25-1|.|.
TGTGCCAGCAGGGGGCTTTCTAATGAAAAACTGTTTTTT
CASRGLSNEKLFF
>TRBJ2-2|TRBV24-1|.|.
TGTGCCACCAGGTCTGGGACACTGGACACCGGGGAGCTGTTTTTT
CATRSGTLDTGELFF
>TRBJ2-2|TRBV2|.|.
TGTGCCAGCAGTGAAGTTGTGACCGGGGAGCTGTTTTTT
CASSEVVTGELFF
>TRBJ2-3|TRBV3-1/TRBV3-2|TRBD1|.
TGTGCCAGCAGCCTAGACAGGGGGCTGCGAGATACGCAGTATTTT
CASSLDRGLRDTQYF
>TRBJ2-1|TRBV5-1|TRBD2|.
TGCGCCAGCAGCTTGGCTAGCGGGAGGGCCCTCGGTGGTGAGCAGTTCTTC
CASSLASGRALGGEQFF
>TRBJ2-1|TRBV13|.|.
TGTGCCAGCAGCTTAGGGACAGCTATGACATACAATGAGCAGTTCTTC
CASSLGTAMTYNEQFF
>TRBJ1-5|TRBV6-1|.|once
TGTGCCAGCAGTGAACTGTATCGGGGTGAGGGTCAGCCCCAGCATTTT
CASSELYRGEGQPQHF
>TRBJ2-6|TRBV27|TRBD1|.
TGTGCCAGCAGTTCTCGGGGTCCAGGGGGCGTCCACTCTGGGGCCAACGTCCTGACTTTC
CASSSRGPGGVHSGANVLTF
>TRBJ2-3|TRBV5-1|TRBD1|.
TGCGCCAGCAGCTTGGGGGACAGGGTGCGTTTAGATACGCAGTATTTT
CASSLGDRVRLDTQYF
>TRBJ1-6|TRBV24-1|.|.
TGTGCCACCAGTGATAGGGCCCCGAGAGCTAGGTCCTATAATTCACCCCTCCACTTT
CATSDRAPRARSYNSPLHF
>TRBJ2-7|TRBV19|.|.
TGTGCCAGTAGTATAATTGTGGGGAGCTCCTACGAGCAGTACTTC
CASSIIVGSSYEQYF
>TRBJ1-5|TRBV28|TRBD1|.
TGTGCCAGCTCCCGGGACAGGGGTATGGGCAATCAGCCCCAGCATTTT
CASSRDRGMGNQPQHF
>TRBJ2-1|TRBV28|TRBD2|.
TGTGCCAGCAGCCAAGGGACTAGCTACAATGAGCAGTTCTTC
CASSQGTSYNEQFF
>TRBJ2-3|TRBV2|TRBD2|once
TGTGCCAGCAGTGGGGCTAGCGGGGGATACACAGATACGCAGTATTTT
CASSGASGGYTDTQYF
>TRBJ2-7|TRBV13|TRBD1|.
TGTGCCAGCAGCTCCGAGGACAGGGGGCTTTACGAGCAGTACTTC
CASSSEDRGLYEQYF
>TRBJ1-3|TRBV18|.|.
TGTGCCAGCTCACCAGCAGGAGGATTTGGAAACACCATATATTTT
CASSPAGGFGNTIYF
>TRBJ1-5|TRBV19|.|.
TGTGCCAGTAGTATAGAGGGTCTCGGTCAGCCCCAGCATTTT
CASSIEGLGQPQHF
>TRBJ2-1|TRBV27|.|.
TGTGCCACCGGCAGGCGGGAAGCTTACAATGAGCAGTTCTTC
CATGRREAYNEQFF
>TRBJ2-7|TRBV7-9|TRBD2|.
TGTGCCAGCAGTCCGCCCGCGGCGCGGGAGTACGGGGAGCAGTACTTC
CASSPPAAREYGEQYF
>TRBJ1-4|TRBV6-5|TRBD1|.
TGTGCCAGCAGTTTATTCTCCGGGACAGGTGAAAAACTGTTTTTT
CASSLFSGTGEKLFF
>TRBJ2-3|TRBV30|.|.
TGTGCCCGTCTAGGCACGCACATTCAGTATTTT
CARLGTHIQYF
>TRBJ2-3|TRBV5-1|.|once
TGCGCCAGCAGCTTGGGTGCAGATACGCAGTATTTT
CASSLGADTQYF
>TRBJ2-7|TRBV10-3|.|.
TGTGCCATCAGTGAGGGTGACGTTCGCTCCTACGAGCAGTACTTC
CAISEGDVRSYEQYF
>TRBJ2-1|TRBV5-6|.|.
TGTGCCAGCAGCTTGGTTTTCAGAGACAATGAGCAGTTCTTC
CASSLVFRDNEQFF
>TRBJ2-3|TRBV9|.|.
TGTGCCAGCAGCGTAGTTGCCTCCGCAGATACGCAGTATTTT
CASSVVASADTQYF
>TRBJ1-1|TRBV28|TRBD1|.
TGTGCCGGCAAACGACAGGGCCCGAACACTGAAGCTTTCTTT
CAGKRQGPNTEAFF
>TRBJ2-1|TRBV20-1|.|.
TGCAGTGCTTCGGGAAGTTCGCAGTTCTTC
CSASGSSQFF
>TRBJ2-1|TRBV5-1|TRBD2|.
TGCGCCAGCAGCTTGGACCTAGCGGGAGCTCTGCAGTTCTTC
CASSLDLAGALQFF
>TRBJ2-1|TRBV6-5|TRBD1|once
TGTGCCAGCAGTTACTCGGGACAGGGGGCGTACAATGAGCAGTTCTTC
CASSYSGQGAYNEQFF
>TRBJ2-5|TRBV4-3|TRBD2|.
TGCGCCAGCAGCCAAGATCCGGCGGGAGGAAAAGAGACCCAGTACTTC
CASSQDPAGGKETQYF
>TRBJ2-5|TRBV6-5|.|few
TGTCGTCAGGGACCACAAGAGACCCAGTACTTC
CRQGPQETQYF
>TRBJ1-1|TRBV6-6|TRBD1|.
TGTGCCAGCACCCTGACAGGGTTGAACACTGAAGCTTTCTTT
CASTLTGLNTEAFF
>TRBJ2-2|TRBV7-9|.|.
TGTGCCAGCAGCTCAGGGGACGGGGAGCTGTTTTTT
CASSSGDGELFF
>TRBJ2-2|TRBV6-2/TRBV6-3|.|few
TGTGCCAGCAGTCGCGATGATTTTTGGCGGCCCGGGGAGCTGTTTTTT
CASSRDDFWRPGELFF
>TRBJ2-5|TRBV2|.|.
TGTGCCAGCAGTGAACCAGGGCCCGAGAGAGAGACCCAGTACTTC
CASSEPGPERETQYF
>TRBJ2-1|TRBV4-1|TRBD2|few
TGCGCCAGCAGCCAAGATGGGTTGACTAGCGGCAATGAGCAGTTCTTC
CASSQDGLTSGNEQFF
>TRBJ2-5|TRBV6-2/TRBV6-3|.|once
TGTGCCAGCAGTTGGAACGGTGGAGGGGAGACCCAGTACTTC
CASSWNGGGETQYF
>TRBJ2-1|TRBV5-6|.|.
TGTGCCAGCAGCTCCCCCCCCAGCGCCAATGAGCAGTTCTTC
CASSSPPSANEQFF
>TRBJ2-7|TRBV5-6|.|.
TGTGCCAGCAGCTCCACGGGGTGGGAGCAGTACTTC
CASSSTGWEQYF